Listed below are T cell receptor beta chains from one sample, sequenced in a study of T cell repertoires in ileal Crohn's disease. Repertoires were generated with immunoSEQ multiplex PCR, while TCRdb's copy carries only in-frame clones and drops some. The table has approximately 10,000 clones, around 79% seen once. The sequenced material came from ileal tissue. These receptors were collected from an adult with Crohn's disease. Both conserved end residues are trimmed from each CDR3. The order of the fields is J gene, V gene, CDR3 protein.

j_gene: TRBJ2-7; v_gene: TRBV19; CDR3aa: ASSIDGQGPYEQY
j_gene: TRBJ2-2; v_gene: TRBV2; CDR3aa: ASSEGLFRGTGELF
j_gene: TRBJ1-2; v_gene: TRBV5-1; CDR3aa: ASSVTGTGVDGYT
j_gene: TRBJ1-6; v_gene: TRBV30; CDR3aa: AWRPHPTVGTLH
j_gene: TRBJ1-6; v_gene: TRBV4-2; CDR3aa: ASSQGRGDQSSYNSPLH
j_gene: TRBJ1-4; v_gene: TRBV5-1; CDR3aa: ASSLQGAGEKLF
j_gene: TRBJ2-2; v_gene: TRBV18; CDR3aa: ASSDSAPANTGELF
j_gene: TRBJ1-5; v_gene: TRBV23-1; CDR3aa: ASSQSRTGWQPQH
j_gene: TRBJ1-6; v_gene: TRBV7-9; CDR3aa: ASSLDIFSPLH
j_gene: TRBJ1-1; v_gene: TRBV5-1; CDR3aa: ASSLDGGSEAF
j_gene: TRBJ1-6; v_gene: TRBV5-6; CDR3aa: ASSSTLRGSIYNSPLH
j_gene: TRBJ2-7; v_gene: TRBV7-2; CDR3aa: ASSSSGRGYEQY
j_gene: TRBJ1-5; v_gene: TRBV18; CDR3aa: ASSPEHSNQPQH
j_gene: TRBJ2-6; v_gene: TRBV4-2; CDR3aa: ASSRGGQYNVLT
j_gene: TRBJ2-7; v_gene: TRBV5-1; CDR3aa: ASRGGTYSYEQY
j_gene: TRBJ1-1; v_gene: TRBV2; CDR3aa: ASSAGAGTEAF
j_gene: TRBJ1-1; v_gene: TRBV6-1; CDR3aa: ASSEEAAAGGGRTEAF
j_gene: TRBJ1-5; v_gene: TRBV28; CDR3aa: ASSPGQGNQPQH
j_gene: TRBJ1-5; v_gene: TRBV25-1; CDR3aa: ASDRRSSNQPQH
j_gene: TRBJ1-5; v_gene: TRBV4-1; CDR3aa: ASSQGNRENQPQH
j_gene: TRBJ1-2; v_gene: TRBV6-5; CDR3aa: ASSFFGGLVGYT
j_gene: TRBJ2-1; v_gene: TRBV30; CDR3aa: AWSVIGPDNEQF
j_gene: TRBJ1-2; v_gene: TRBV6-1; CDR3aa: ASSERVSNYGYT
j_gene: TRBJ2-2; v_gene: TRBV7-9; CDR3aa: ANSPLGLATGELF
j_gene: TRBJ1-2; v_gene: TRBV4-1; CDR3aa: ASSQAPRIAYGYT
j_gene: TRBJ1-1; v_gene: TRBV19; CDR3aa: ASSSDRGPEAF
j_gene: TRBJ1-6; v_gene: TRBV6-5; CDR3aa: ASSYRPGENSPLH
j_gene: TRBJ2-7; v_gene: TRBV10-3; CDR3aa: AISMGQFSYGQY
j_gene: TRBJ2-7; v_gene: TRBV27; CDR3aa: ASSPRDSRYEQY
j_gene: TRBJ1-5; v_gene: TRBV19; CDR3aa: ASSWTANNQPQH
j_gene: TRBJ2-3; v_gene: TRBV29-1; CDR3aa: SVEGGTGNTDTQY
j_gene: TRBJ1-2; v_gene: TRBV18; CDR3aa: ASSPNAQGVNYGYT
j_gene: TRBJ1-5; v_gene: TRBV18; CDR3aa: ASSPEGNNQPQH
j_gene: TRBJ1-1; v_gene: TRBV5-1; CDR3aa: ASNLQGSAALTEAF
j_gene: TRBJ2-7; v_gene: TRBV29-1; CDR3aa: SVELASEQY
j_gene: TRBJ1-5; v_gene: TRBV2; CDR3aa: ASRSAGGSNQPQH
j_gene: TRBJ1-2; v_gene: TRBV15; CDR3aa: ATSIGQGIDNYGYT
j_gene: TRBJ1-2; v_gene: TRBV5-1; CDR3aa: ASSPGQGTNYGYT
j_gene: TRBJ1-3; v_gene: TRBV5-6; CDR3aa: ASSPTGYAGNTIY
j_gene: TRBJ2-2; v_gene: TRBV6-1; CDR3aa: ASSAKETGELF
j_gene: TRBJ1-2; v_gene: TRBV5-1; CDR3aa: ASSQNPSGGIIYGYT
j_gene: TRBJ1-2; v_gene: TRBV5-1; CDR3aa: ASSLDLPLGGGYT
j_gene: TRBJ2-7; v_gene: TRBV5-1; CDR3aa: ASSPIRGGSAYEQY
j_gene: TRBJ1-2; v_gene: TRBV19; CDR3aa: ASKQGFNGYT
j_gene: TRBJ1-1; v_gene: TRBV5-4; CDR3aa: ASSFAGMNTEAF
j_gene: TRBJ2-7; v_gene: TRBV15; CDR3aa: ATSTRASEQY
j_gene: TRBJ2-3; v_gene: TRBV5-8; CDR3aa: ASSRGQATDTQY
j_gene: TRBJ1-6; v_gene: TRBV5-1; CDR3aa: ASSPQGTNSPLH
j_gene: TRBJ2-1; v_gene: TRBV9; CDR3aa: ASSVGGGDNEQF
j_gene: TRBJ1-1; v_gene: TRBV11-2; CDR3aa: ASSTRQGWNTEAF
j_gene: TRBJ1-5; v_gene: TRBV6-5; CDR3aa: ASSYGGGQPQH
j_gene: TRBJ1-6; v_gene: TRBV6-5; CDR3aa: ASSAGQGTSPLH
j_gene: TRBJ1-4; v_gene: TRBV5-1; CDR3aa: ASRRGQGGTNEKLF
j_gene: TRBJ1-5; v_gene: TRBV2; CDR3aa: ASSTGQGETQPQH
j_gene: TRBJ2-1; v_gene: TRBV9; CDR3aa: ASSVEGGGGRNEQF
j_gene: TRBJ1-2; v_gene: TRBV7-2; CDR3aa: ASSLVQGAYGYT
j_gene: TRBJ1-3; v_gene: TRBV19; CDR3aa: ASSSLTRSRGFSGNTIY
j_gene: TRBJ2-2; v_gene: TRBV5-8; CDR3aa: ASYFPNTGELF
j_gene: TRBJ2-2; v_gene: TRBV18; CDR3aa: ASSPGGLRTGELF